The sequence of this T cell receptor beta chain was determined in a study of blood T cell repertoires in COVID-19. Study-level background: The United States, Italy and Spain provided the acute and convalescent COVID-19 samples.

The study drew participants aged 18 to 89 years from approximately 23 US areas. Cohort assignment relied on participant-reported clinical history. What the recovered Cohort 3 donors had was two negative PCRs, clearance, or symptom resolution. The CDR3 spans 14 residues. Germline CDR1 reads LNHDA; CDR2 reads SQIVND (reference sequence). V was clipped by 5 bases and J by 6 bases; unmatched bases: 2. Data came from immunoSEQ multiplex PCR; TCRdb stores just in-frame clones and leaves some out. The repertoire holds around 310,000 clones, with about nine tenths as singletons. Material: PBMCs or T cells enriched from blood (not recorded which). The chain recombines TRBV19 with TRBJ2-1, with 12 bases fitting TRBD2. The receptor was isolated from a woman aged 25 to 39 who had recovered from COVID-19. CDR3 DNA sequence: TGTGCCAGTAGTCGACTAGCGGGAGTCAATGAGCAGTTCTTC. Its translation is CASSRLAGVNEQFF. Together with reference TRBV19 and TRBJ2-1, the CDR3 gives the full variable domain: DGGITQSPKYLFRKEGQNVTLSCEQNLNHDAMYWYRQDPGQGLRLIYYSQIVNDFQKGDIAEGYSVSREKKESFPLTVTSAQKNPTAFYLCASSRLAGVNEQFFGPGTRLTVL.